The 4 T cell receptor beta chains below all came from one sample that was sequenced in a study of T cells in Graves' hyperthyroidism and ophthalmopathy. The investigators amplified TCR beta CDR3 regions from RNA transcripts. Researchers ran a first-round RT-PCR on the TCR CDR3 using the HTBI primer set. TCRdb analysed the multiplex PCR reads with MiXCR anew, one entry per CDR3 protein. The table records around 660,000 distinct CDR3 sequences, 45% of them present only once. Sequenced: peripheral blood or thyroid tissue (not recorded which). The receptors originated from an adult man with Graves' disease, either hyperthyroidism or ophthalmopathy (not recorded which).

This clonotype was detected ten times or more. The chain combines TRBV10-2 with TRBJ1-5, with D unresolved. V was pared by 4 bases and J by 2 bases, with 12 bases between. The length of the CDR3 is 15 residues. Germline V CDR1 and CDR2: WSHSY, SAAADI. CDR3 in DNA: TGCGCCAGCAGTGTAGCCCTCTTGGGCAATCAGCCCCAGCATTTT. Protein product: CASSVALLGNQPQHF.

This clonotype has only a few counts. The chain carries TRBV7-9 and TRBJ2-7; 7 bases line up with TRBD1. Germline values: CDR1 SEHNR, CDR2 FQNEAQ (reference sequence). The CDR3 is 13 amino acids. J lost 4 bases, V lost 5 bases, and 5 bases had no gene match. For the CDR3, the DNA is TGTGCCAGCAGCACAGGGGAGTCTTACGAGCAGTACTTC. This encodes CASSTGESYEQYF.

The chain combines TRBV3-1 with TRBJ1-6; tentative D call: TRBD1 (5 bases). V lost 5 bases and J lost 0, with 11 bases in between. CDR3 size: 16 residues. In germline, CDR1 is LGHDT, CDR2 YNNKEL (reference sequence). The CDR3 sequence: CASSARQSSYNSPLHF. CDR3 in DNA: TGTGCCAGCAGCGCCCGACAGAGCTCCTATAATTCACCCCTCCACTTT.

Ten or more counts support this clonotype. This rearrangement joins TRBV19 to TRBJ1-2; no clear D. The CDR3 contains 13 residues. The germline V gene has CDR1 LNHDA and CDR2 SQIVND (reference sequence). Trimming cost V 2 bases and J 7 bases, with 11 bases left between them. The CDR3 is CASSIQEAGGYTF. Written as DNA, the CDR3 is TGTGCCAGTAGTATACAGGAAGCGGGTGGCTACACCTTC.